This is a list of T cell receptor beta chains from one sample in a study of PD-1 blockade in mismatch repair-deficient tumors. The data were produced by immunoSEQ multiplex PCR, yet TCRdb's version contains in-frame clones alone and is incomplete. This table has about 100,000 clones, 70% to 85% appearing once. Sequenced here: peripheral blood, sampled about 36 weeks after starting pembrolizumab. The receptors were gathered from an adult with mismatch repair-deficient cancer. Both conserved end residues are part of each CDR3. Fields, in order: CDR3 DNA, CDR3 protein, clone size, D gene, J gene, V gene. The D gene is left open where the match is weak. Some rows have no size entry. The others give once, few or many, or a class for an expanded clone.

DNA: TGCAGCGTTGCGAGTCTGACTAACTATGGCTACACCTTC; CDR3: CSVASLTNYGYTF; size: NA; D: NA; J: TRBJ1-2; V: TRBV29-1
DNA: TGTGCCAGCAGCTTGGATGGACGCGGGGGGAACACTGAAGCTTTCTTT; CDR3: CASSLDGRGGNTEAFF; size: NA; D: NA; J: TRBJ1-1; V: TRBV11-2
DNA: TGTGCCAGCAGCTTTAGCGGGAGGGCTCGGAGCACAGATACGCAGTATTTT; CDR3: CASSFSGRARSTDTQYF; size: NA; D: TRBD2; J: TRBJ2-3; V: TRBV7-8
DNA: TGTGCCAGCAGTCCCGGGACGGAAAGCACGGTTGAGCAGTTCTTC; CDR3: CASSPGTESTVEQFF; size: NA; D: NA; J: TRBJ2-1; V: TRBV27
DNA: TGTGCCAGCAGCTTAGACGGCCTAGAGAATGAGCAGTTCTTC; CDR3: CASSLDGLENEQFF; size: NA; D: NA; J: TRBJ2-1; V: TRBV7-8
DNA: TGTGCCAGCTCACCTCTTCGGGGGCCTGGGGCCAACGTCCTGACTTTC; CDR3: CASSPLRGPGANVLTF; size: NA; D: NA; J: TRBJ2-6; V: TRBV18
DNA: TGTGCCAGCAGCCCCGCGGGCGGGAGTAGAGCAGATACGCAGTATTTT; CDR3: CASSPAGGSRADTQYF; size: NA; D: TRBD2; J: TRBJ2-3; V: TRBV14
DNA: TGTGCCAGCAGCCCCCCCAGGTGGGGGAAGGCTAACTATGGCTACACCTTC; CDR3: CASSPPRWGKANYGYTF; size: NA; D: NA; J: TRBJ1-2; V: TRBV7-2
DNA: TGCGCCAGCAGTCCAACTAGGGGTCAGGGGGCCTACGAGCAGTACTTC; CDR3: CASSPTRGQGAYEQYF; size: NA; D: TRBD1; J: TRBJ2-7; V: TRBV4-3
DNA: TGTGCCATCAGTTCGACTAGCGGGGGGTTTTATAATGAGCAGTTCTTC; CDR3: CAISSTSGGFYNEQFF; size: NA; D: TRBD2; J: TRBJ2-1; V: TRBV10-3
DNA: TGTGCCAGCAGCAAAGAACCTACGGGACTAGCGGGAGGCCCCAATGAGCAGTTCTTC; CDR3: CASSKEPTGLAGGPNEQFF; size: NA; D: NA; J: TRBJ2-1; V: TRBV21-1
DNA: TGTGCCAGCAGCTTGGACAGGCCGAACACTGAAGCTTTCTTT; CDR3: CASSLDRPNTEAFF; size: NA; D: NA; J: TRBJ1-1; V: TRBV5-4
DNA: TGTGCCAGCCAATCCTTAGCCAAAAACATTCAGTACTTC; CDR3: CASQSLAKNIQYF; size: NA; D: NA; J: TRBJ2-4; V: TRBV27
DNA: TGTGCCAGCAGTTTAACTTCATTAAGTCGTGAGACCCAGTACTTC; CDR3: CASSLTSLSRETQYF; size: NA; D: NA; J: TRBJ2-5; V: TRBV27
DNA: TGTGCCAGCAGCTTATACCAGACGGCTAGCACAGATACGCAGTATTTT; CDR3: CASSLYQTASTDTQYF; size: once; D: NA; J: TRBJ2-3; V: TRBV5-6
DNA: TGTGCCAGCAGCCACGGGGGGGTCACTGAAGCTTTCTTT; CDR3: CASSHGGVTEAFF; size: few; D: NA; J: TRBJ1-1; V: TRBV25-1
DNA: TGTGCCAGCAGTCGCCTCTCCGCAGTTTTCGATGAGCAGTTCTTC; CDR3: CASSRLSAVFDEQFF; size: once; D: NA; J: TRBJ2-1; V: TRBV27
DNA: TGCGCCAGCAGCCAGAGACCTCTAGGGACTAGCGATTCTGGGGCCAACGTCCTGACTTTC; CDR3: CASSQRPLGTSDSGANVLTF; size: NA; D: TRBD2; J: TRBJ2-6; V: TRBV4-1
DNA: TGCGCCAGCAGCTTATTCCACTTGAACACTGAAGCTTTCTTT; CDR3: CASSLFHLNTEAFF; size: NA; D: NA; J: TRBJ1-1; V: TRBV5-1
DNA: TGTGCCAGCAGCCCGGAACTAGCGGCGAACACCGGGGAGCTGTTTTTT; CDR3: CASSPELAANTGELFF; size: NA; D: TRBD2; J: TRBJ2-2; V: TRBV7-2
DNA: TGCGCCAGCAGCCAGGCTTACAGCGGGAGGGACAATGAGCAGTTCTTC; CDR3: CASSQAYSGRDNEQFF; size: NA; D: TRBD2; J: TRBJ2-1; V: TRBV4-1
DNA: TGCGCCAGCACCCCGAGTGGAAAAGAGACCCAGTACTTC; CDR3: CASTPSGKETQYF; size: NA; D: NA; J: TRBJ2-5; V: TRBV5-1
DNA: TGCGCCAGCAGCCACCGGGACAGGGGTCCCTACGAGCAGTACTTC; CDR3: CASSHRDRGPYEQYF; size: few; D: TRBD1; J: TRBJ2-7; V: TRBV4-1
DNA: TGTGCCAGCAGATTACGACTAGCGGGAGCAATCCATGAGCAGTTCTTC; CDR3: CASRLRLAGAIHEQFF; size: once; D: TRBD2; J: TRBJ2-1; V: TRBV5-6
DNA: TGTGCCAGCAGGGAGGCGAACACTGAAGCTTTCTTT; CDR3: CASREANTEAFF; size: NA; D: NA; J: TRBJ1-1; V: TRBV11-3
DNA: TGTGCCAGCAGCTTAGGTTTACGCGGGAGATTCCCAGATACGCAGTATTTT; CDR3: CASSLGLRGRFPDTQYF; size: NA; D: TRBD2; J: TRBJ2-3; V: TRBV7-6
DNA: TGTGCCAGCAGTGAATTTGGCAACATGAACACTGAAGCTTTCTTT; CDR3: CASSEFGNMNTEAFF; size: NA; D: NA; J: TRBJ1-1; V: TRBV2
DNA: TGTGCCAGCAGCTTAGGGTCCCTCGCCTCCTACAATGAGCAGTTCTTC; CDR3: CASSLGSLASYNEQFF; size: NA; D: NA; J: TRBJ2-1; V: TRBV7-9
DNA: TGTGCCAGCAGCCCTGGGTCAGGGGCCTCCTACGAGCAGTACTTC; CDR3: CASSPGSGASYEQYF; size: NA; D: NA; J: TRBJ2-7; V: TRBV5-4
DNA: TGTGCCAGCAGTGCCGAGGGGGCTCTGAGGGAGCAGTACTTC; CDR3: CASSAEGALREQYF; size: NA; D: TRBD1; J: TRBJ2-7; V: TRBV6-1